Listed here are 23 T cell receptor beta chains from one sample, sequenced in a study of OX40 agonist ivuxolimab in advanced cancers. Profiled with immunoSEQ multiplex PCR; TCRdb holds only in-frame clones, not every one. This sample has fewer than 35,000 clones, with roughly 79% found just once. Sequenced here: CD4+ or CD8+ T cells sorted from blood, sampled in a trial of the OX40 agonist ivuxolimab. The receptors shown here come from an adult with an advanced solid tumor such as melanoma, head and neck, liver or kidney cancer.

CDR3 loop: CARHHTDTQYF. Here the CDR3 DNA reads TGTGCAAGGCACCACACAGATACGCAGTATTTT. The chain recombines TRBV21-1 with TRBJ2-3. TRBV21-1 constitutes a pseudogene. The CDR3 runs to 11 residues.

V and J are TRBV19 and TRBJ1-1; 8 bases map to TRBD1. V dropped 9 bases and J dropped 10; count of bases not matched to a gene: 4. The CDR3 runs 10 residues. Germline lookup yields CDR1 LNHDA and CDR2 SQIVND (reference sequence). CDR3 sequence reads: CASGQGGAFF. CDR3 nucleotide sequence: TGTGCCAGCGGACAGGGAGGAGCTTTCTTT. Looking up the rest from reference TRBV19 and TRBJ1-1 gives the full variable domain: DGGITQSPKYLFRKEGQNVTLSCEQNLNHDAMYWYRQDPGQGLRLIYYSQIVNDFQKGDIAEGYSVSREKKESFPLTVTSAQKNPTAFYLCASGQGGAFFGQGTRLTVV.

J is TRBJ2-6 and V is TRBV5-1, with 7 bases lining up with TRBD1. Per germline, CDR1 SGHRS and CDR2 YFSETQ. The CDR3 is made up of 16 amino acids. The J segment lost 1 base and the V segment lost 4 bases, leaving 5 bases of the junction unmatched. As DNA, the CDR3 is TGCGCCAGCAGCCTCCCGGGACAGTCTGGGGCCAACGTCCTGACTTTC. The encoded protein is CASSLPGQSGANVLTF.

The V call is TRBV10-3, the J call TRBJ2-7, with 13 positions matching TRBD2. This CDR3 has 17 residues. From germline, CDR1 is ENHRY and CDR2 SYGVKD. Trimming took 3 bases from V and 1 from J; bases not matched to a gene: 6. As DNA, the CDR3 is TGTGCCATCAGTGATACTAGCGGGAGGGCCACATCCTACGAGCAGTACTTC. It encodes CAISDTSGRATSYEQYF.

The CDR3 DNA sequence: TGTGCCAGTAACACAGGGTGGGGAACCTACGAGCAGTACTTC. Encoded protein: CASNTGWGTYEQYF. The gene calls are TRBV19 and TRBJ2-7, with D possibly being TRBD1 (6 bases). The V end was cut by 7 bases, the J end by 2 bases, with 15 bases between. Germline CDR1 reads LNHDA; CDR2 reads SQIVND (reference sequence). The length of the CDR3 is 14 residues.

The chain combines TRBV6-1 with TRBJ1-4; 12 positions match TRBD1. This CDR3 has 16 amino acids. Germline CDR1 is MNHNS and CDR2 is SASEGT. Trimming at V came to 4 bases and at J to 7 bases, leaving 7 bases not matched to a gene. The CDR3 nucleotides are TGTGCCAGCAGTGGGGACAGGGGGCGAGGGGGTGAAAAACTGTTTTTT. Translated, it gives CASSGDRGRGGEKLFF.

Comment on this clone: The sample holds other DNA sequences that translate to the same CDR3. The chain carries TRBV29-1 and TRBJ2-3, with D tentatively TRBD1 or TRBD2 (5 bases each). Germline CDR1 and CDR2: SQVTM and ANQGSEA. Trimming took off 3 bases at V and 1 base at J, with 32 bases between the two ends. This CDR3 contains 21 residues. The CDR3 DNA is TGCAGCGTTGATGGGGCCCAAGCTAGTAGCGCCGAAGGGTGGGGCACAGATACGCAGTATTTT. Translated: CSVDGAQASSAEGWGTDTQYF.

V gene TRBV6-4 combines with J gene TRBJ2-1; TRBD1 matches at 7 bases. CDR3 length equals 15 residues. Germline CDR1 and CDR2: MRHNA and SNTAGT. With 5 bases clipped from V and 4 bases from J, the junction kept 8 bases outside the gene matches. The CDR3 coding sequence is TGTGCCAGCAGTCGGACAGGTTCTAGTTACAATGAGCAGTTCTTC. This translates into CASSRTGSSYNEQFF.

The chain links TRBV7-3 to TRBJ1-1; the D gene is possibly TRBD1 (5 bases). Trimming stripped 3 bases from V and 3 bases from J, with 11 bases between. CDR1 and CDR2 from the germline V gene are SGHTA and FQGTGA. This CDR3 is built from 14 residues. This chain's CDR3 is CASSFQGSYTEAFF. The CDR3 DNA sequence: TGTGCCAGCAGCTTTCAGGGTTCGTACACTGAAGCTTTCTTT.

This rearrangement joins TRBV6-4 to TRBJ2-1; TRBD2 aligns across 9 bases. V gave up 8 bases and J gave up 8 bases; unmatched junction bases: 13. The CDR3 runs 15 residues. Germline CDR1 is MRHNA and CDR2 is SNTAGT. CDR3 DNA sequence: TGTGCCAGCTCCGGTAGCGGGGGCGAGGGCGATGAGCAGTTCTTC. This encodes CASSGSGGEGDEQFF.

This chain uses TRBV14 with TRBJ2-5; D ambiguous. Germline CDR1 SGHDN, CDR2 FVKESK. This CDR3 has 15 amino acids. Trimming shortened V by 3 bases and J by 4 bases, and 15 bases separated the two germline ends. The CDR3 sequence is CASSQTVTFPETQYF. The CDR3 DNA sequence: TGTGCCAGCAGCCAGACGGTCACCTTCCCAGAGACCCAGTACTTC.

This clone was detected once. The CDR3 nucleotides read TGTGCCAGCAGTGAATTCGTCCCAGGGGGCAACGCCGGGGAGCTGTTTTTT. This gives the protein CASSEFVPGGNAGELFF. V and J are TRBV2 and TRBJ2-2, with 8 bases that match TRBD1. Germline V gives CDR1 SNHLY, CDR2 FYNNEI. After removal of 2 bases from V and 6 bases from J, the junction contained 11 bases not matched to a gene. This CDR3 has 17 amino acids.

This clone came up once. The CDR3 DNA follows: TGTGCCAGCAGTCAAGAGGGTGGGCCAGATACGCAGTATTTT. As protein: CASSQEGGPDTQYF. The V and J genes are TRBV6-5 and TRBJ2-3; possibly TRBD2 for D (5 bases). CDR3 length: 14 amino acids. V was shortened by 5 bases and J by 4 bases, with 13 bases between the two germline ends. Germline CDR1 reads MNHEY; CDR2 reads SVGAGI.

This clone was seen a handful of times. This chain uses TRBV18 with TRBJ1-5; D not certain. In germline, CDR1 is KGHSH, CDR2 LQKENI. Trimming left V 2 bases short and J 0 bases short, with 8 bases between. CDR3 length: 15 residues. Here the CDR3 reads CASSPEGNSNQPQHF. CDR3 sequence (DNA): TGTGCCAGCTCACCAGAGGGAAATAGCAATCAGCCCCAGCATTTT.

This clone was seen only a few times. The genes are TRBV9 and TRBJ1-2, with 9 positions matching TRBD1. Germline loops: CDR1 SGDLS, CDR2 YYNGEE. There are 15 residues in the CDR3. The V gene end was trimmed by 3 bases and the J gene end by 4 bases; junction bases not matched to a gene: 7. The DNA for the CDR3 is TGTGCCAGCAGCGCCGGGACAGGGAGGAGCTATGGCTACACCTTC. Encoded protein: CASSAGTGRSYGYTF.

This chain joins TRBV29-1 and TRBJ2-2; a weak D match, TRBD2 (6 bases). This CDR3 has 17 residues. Germline CDR1 is SQVTM and CDR2 is ANQGSEA. Trimming cost V 6 bases and J 5 bases, with 25 bases left between them. The CDR3 DNA follows: TGCAGCGTCCCGAAACCAGGGCCCGGGACTCCGACCGGGGAGCTGTTTTTT. Its translation is CSVPKPGPGTPTGELFF.

The J gene is TRBJ1-6, the V gene TRBV6-6; 8 bases are shared with TRBD1. This CDR3 comprises 14 residues. Trimming took 5 bases from V and 8 from J; bases not matched to a gene: 5. Looked up from germline, CDR1 is MNHNY and CDR2 is SVGAGI (reference sequence). The CDR3 is CASSPPGQDSPLHF. The CDR3 DNA is TGTGCCAGCAGTCCCCCGGGACAGGATTCACCCCTCCACTTT.

CDR3 region: CASSLVYSAGNSEQFF. The CDR3 DNA is TGTGCCAGCAGCTTAGTTTACTCTGCGGGAAACAGCGAGCAGTTCTTC. The chain carries TRBV7-2 and TRBJ2-1; D is possibly TRBD2 (6 bases). This CDR3 spans 16 amino acids. Trimming removed 1 base at V and 10 bases at J, with 20 bases between. In germline, CDR1 is SGHTA, CDR2 FQGNSA.

The gene calls are TRBV5-4 and TRBJ1-2; TRBD1 is a possible D gene (6 bases). Trimming shortened V by 3 bases and J by 8 bases, and 20 bases separated the two germline ends. The CDR3 extends over 15 amino acids. The germline gives CDR1 SGHNT, CDR2 YYREEE (reference sequence). Here the CDR3 DNA reads TGTGCCAGCAGCTGGGGGGGGCAGGGAGTTGGCGGCTACACCTTC. It codes for CASSWGGQGVGGYTF.

The chain couples TRBV5-4 to TRBJ2-1; D might be TRBD2 (5 bases). The V end lost 4 bases, the J end lost 2 bases, and 13 bases lay between the germline ends. The CDR3 runs 15 residues. Germline assignment: CDR1 SGHNT and CDR2 YYREEE (reference sequence). The DNA for the CDR3 is TGTGCCAGCAGCATGAACGAGGGCACCTACAATGAGCAGTTCTTC. Its protein product is CASSMNEGTYNEQFF.

J is TRBJ2-5 and V is TRBV5-1; no clear D gene. Trimming stripped 0 bases from V and 1 base from J, with 4 bases between. The V gene's germline CDR1 is SGHRS and CDR2 YFSETQ. The CDR3 is 13 amino acids. CDR3 region: CASSLDTQETQYF. DNA of the CDR3: TGCGCCAGCAGCTTGGACACCCAAGAGACCCAGTACTTC.

This chain connects TRBV21-1 to TRBJ1-1. TRBV21-1 is a documented pseudogene. The CDR3 runs 21 residues. The CDR3 nucleotides are TGTGCCAGCAGCAAACCGGGGGAGGTCATATCGGCCTATGCCCAGAACACTGAAGCTTTCTTT. Translation gives CASSKPGEVISAYAQNTEAFF.

In this sample, this clone turned up once. V and J are TRBV7-3 and TRBJ2-3; D is perhaps TRBD2 (6 bases). CDR3 length equals 14 residues. Trimming took off 5 bases at V and 0 bases at J, with 9 bases between the two ends. Germline CDR1 SGHTA, CDR2 FQGTGA. CDR3 DNA sequence: TGTGCCAGCAGCCCCGGGACTAGCACAGATACGCAGTATTTT. Amino acid sequence: CASSPGTSTDTQYF.